The entry below gives a single T cell receptor beta chain sequence along with its context. The target antigen is unknown. This sample was taken from a study of response to subunit inactivated influenza vaccine. Germline CDR1 reads LGHNA; CDR2 reads YSLEER. Between the trimmed V and J ends, which lost 0 bases and 5 bases, there was a span of 10 bases. This CDR3 is built from 15 residues. TCRdb re-analysed the RT-PCR reads in MiXCR, keeping a single row per CDR3 protein. In the table there are around 710,000 distinct CDR3 sequences, 14% of which are singletons. Study-wide results and caveats: The authors put forward the suggestion that each seasonal influenza vaccination may bring in only a limited number of new T cells.

V and J are TRBV4-3 and TRBJ2-2; D is unresolved. The specimen comprised PBMCs from blood, sampled approximately 15 days before vaccination. This TCR derives from a middle-aged man who received an inactivated influenza vaccine. The CDR3 DNA sequence: TGCGCCAGCAGCCAAGACTCCAGCAGAACCGGGGAGCTGTTTTTT. It codes for CASSQDSSRTGELFF.